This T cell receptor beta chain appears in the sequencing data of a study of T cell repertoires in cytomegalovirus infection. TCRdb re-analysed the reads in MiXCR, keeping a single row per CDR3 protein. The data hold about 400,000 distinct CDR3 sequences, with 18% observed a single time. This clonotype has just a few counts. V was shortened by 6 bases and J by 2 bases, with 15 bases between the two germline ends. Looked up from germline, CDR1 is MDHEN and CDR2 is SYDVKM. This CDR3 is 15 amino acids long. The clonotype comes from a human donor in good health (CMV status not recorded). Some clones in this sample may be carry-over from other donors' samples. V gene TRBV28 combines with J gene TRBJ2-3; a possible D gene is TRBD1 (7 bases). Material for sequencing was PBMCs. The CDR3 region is CASSGGGGYTDTQYF. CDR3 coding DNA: TGTGCCAGCAGCGGAGGAGGGGGCTACACAGATACGCAGTATTTT.